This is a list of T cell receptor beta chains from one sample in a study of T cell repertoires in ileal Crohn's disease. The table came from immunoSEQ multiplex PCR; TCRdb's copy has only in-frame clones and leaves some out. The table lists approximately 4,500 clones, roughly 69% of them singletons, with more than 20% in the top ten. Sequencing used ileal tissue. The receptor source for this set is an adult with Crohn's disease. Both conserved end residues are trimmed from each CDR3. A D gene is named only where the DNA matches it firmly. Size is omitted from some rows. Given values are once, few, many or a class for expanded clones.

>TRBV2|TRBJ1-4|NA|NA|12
ASSLDATNEKLF
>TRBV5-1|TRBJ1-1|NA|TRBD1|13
ASSSPDREGTEAF
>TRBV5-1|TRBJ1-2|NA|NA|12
ASSPDEGFYGYT
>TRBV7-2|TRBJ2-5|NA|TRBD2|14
ASSLDASGSVETQY
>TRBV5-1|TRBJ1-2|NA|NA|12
ASSLAPGIDGYT
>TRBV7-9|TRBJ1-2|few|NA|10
ASSLGANGYT
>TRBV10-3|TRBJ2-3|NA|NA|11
AISQGVRDTQY
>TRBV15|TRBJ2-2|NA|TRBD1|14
ATSRNNRGTTGELF
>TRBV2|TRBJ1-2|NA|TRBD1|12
ASRPGQGRHGYT
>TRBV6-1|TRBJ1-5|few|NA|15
ASSEAAAGGPDQPQH
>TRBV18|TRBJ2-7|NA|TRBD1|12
ASSPGQGPYEQY
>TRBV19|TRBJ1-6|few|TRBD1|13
ASSANTGGNSPLH
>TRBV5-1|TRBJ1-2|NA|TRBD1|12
ASSQGQENYGYT
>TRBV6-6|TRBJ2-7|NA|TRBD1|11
ATNRGIAYEQY
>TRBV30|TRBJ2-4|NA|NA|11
AWSAGEWNIQY
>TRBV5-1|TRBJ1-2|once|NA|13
ASSLEGSLNYGYT
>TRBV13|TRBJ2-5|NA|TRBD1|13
ASSLQRTGRETQY
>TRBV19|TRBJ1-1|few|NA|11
ASSPDRGTEAF